This T cell receptor beta chain was found in a study of OX40 agonist ivuxolimab in advanced cancers. About the study: Dose-escalation cases comprised hepatocellular carcinoma, melanoma, renal cell or head and neck cancer.

The CDR3 spans 15 residues. The trim removed 5 bases at V and 2 bases at J, leaving 2 bases unmatched. Looked up from germline, CDR1 is MNHNS and CDR2 is SASEGT. Clones were read by immunoSEQ multiplex PCR, and TCRdb kept only the in-frame ones, dropping some. The repertoire includes tens of thousands of clones, 88% of them detected once, and 3.4% sits in the top ten. The material was CD4+ or CD8+ T cells sorted from blood, obtained in a trial of the OX40 agonist ivuxolimab. The origin of this receptor is an adult with an advanced solid tumor such as melanoma, head and neck, liver or kidney cancer. This chain uses TRBV6-1 with TRBJ2-2, with 10 bases that match TRBD2. This CDR3 reads CASSIAGGNTGELFF. The CDR3 DNA reads TGTGCCAGCAGTATAGCGGGAGGCAACACCGGGGAGCTGTTTTTT.